The present TCR beta chain was sequenced within a study of cytomegalovirus exposure and HLA in healthy donors. Germline V lookup: CDR1 LNHDA, CDR2 SQIVND (reference sequence). V shed 5 bases and J 6 bases; nucleotides not matched to a gene: 17. The length of the CDR3 is 18 residues. The PCR made use of 60 Vbeta and 13 Jbeta primers. Repertoires were generated with immunoSEQ multiplex PCR, while TCRdb's copy carries only in-frame clones and drops some. In the table there are roughly 99,000 clones, 79% of which are singletons. This TCR derives from a male donor in good health and CMV-seropositive. The chain has TRBV19 and TRBJ2-1, with 9 bases that match TRBD2. Sequenced input: PBMCs. CDR3 in DNA: TGTGCCAGTAGTCCCAGCCCGGCTAGCGGGGCGGGTGGCAATGAGCAGTTCTTC. Protein: CASSPSPASGAGGNEQFF.